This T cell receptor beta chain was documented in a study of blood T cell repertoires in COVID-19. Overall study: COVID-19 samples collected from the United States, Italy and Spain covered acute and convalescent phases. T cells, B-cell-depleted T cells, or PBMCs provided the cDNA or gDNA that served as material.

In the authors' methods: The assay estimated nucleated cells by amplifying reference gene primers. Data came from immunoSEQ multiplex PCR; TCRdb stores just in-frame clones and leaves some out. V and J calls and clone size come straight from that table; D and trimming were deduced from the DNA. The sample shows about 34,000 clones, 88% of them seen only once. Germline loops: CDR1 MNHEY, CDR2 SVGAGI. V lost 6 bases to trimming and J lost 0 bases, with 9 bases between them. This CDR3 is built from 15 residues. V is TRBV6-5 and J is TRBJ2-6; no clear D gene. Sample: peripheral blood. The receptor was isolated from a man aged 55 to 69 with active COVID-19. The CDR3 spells CASRLTVSGANVLTF. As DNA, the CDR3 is TGTGCCAGCAGACTTACAGTCTCTGGGGCCAACGTCCTGACTTTC.